The present T cell receptor beta chain was sequenced within a study of blood T cell repertoires in COVID-19. Here immunoSEQ multiplex PCR was the method, and the copy in TCRdb shows in-frame clones only, minus some. The sample consists of approximately 200,000 clones, roughly 80% of them appearing once. The CDR3 is 14 amino acids. Per the germline V gene, CDR1 is SGHDN and CDR2 is FVKESK. Trimming removed 2 bases from V and 6 bases from J; junction bases left unmatched: 5. Sequences were obtained from PBMCs or T cells enriched from blood (not recorded which). V usage is TRBV14 and J usage is TRBJ1-2; 8 nucleotides match TRBD1. The sequence was collected from a woman between 40 and 55 years old with acute COVID-19. In nucleotides, the CDR3 is TGTGCCAGCAGCCAACTTCGACAGGGGCATGGCTACACCTTC. It specifies CASSQLRQGHGYTF.